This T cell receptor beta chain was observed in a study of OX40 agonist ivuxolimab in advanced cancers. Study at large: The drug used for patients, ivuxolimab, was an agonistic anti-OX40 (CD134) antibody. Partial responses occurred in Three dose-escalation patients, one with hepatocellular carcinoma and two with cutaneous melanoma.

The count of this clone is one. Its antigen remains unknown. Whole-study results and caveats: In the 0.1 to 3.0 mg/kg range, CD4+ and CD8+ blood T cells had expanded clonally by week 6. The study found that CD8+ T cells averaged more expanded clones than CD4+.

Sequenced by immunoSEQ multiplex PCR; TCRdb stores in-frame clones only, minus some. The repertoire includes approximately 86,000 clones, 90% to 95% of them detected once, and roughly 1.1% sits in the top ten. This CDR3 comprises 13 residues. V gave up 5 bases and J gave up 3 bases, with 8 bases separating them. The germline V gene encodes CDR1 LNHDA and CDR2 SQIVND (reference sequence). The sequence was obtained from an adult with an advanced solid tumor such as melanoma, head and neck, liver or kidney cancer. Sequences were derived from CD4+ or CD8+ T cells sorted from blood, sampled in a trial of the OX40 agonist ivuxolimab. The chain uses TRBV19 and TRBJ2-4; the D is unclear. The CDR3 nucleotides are TGTGCCAGTAGTCAGGATGGCAAAAACATTCAGTACTTC. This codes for CASSQDGKNIQYF.